Listed below are T cell receptor beta chains from one sample, sequenced in a study of identifying expanded T cells in peripheral blood. Sequenced by immunoSEQ multiplex PCR; TCRdb stores in-frame clones only, minus some. Of some 96,000 clones in the sample, over 70% were seen once. Sequenced: blood. All receptors come from a person aged 18 to 75 in good health. Each CDR3 is given without its conserved first and last residue.

v_call | cdr3_aa
TRBV18 | ASSPKGGRF
TRBV19 | ASSPGGGYGYT
TRBV5-1 | ASSLEIPGTVSYEQY
TRBV19 | ASSNPSVGANVLT
TRBV2 | ASSDYFGTGGMTEAF
TRBV7-9 | ASSLLTGEHEKLF
TRBV7-8 | ASSPRWDSYNEQF
TRBV10-1 | ASSESGRTYEQY
TRBV15 | ATSRDRGPGNEQF
TRBV5-1 | ASSLEGDHGYT